The 18 T cell receptor beta chains below were found in one sample sequenced in a study of blood T cells in healthy people across ages. Sample-barcoded 5' priming and a J-beta primer mix drove a second PCR of roughly 7 to 11 cycles. Using its own MiXCR run on the 5' RACE reads, TCRdb lists one record per CDR3 protein. The repertoire holds 550,000 to 600,000 distinct CDR3 sequences, with roughly 43% as singletons. The sequencing sample was made of blood. The source of these receptors is an elderly man in good health.

This clonotype came up a few times. The chain employs TRBV13 and TRBJ2-5; 7 nucleotides line up with TRBD1. The CDR3 spans 16 residues. With 4 bases clipped from V and 4 bases from J, the junction kept 12 bases outside the gene matches. CDR1 and CDR2 (germline): PRHDT, FYEKMQ (reference sequence). The DNA for the CDR3 is TGTGCCAGCAGCTCCAGCCCCTCCACAGGGGCAGAGACCCAGTACTTC. Its protein is CASSSSPSTGAETQYF.

This clonotype has at least ten counts. This chain joins TRBV6-5 and TRBJ2-7; D uncertain. Germline-derived CDR1 and CDR2 are MNHEY and SVGAGI. The germline V and J ends were trimmed by 5 bases and 4 bases, with 12 bases remaining between them. This CDR3 is built from 13 residues. CDR3 sequence reads: CASSDKQWYEQYF. Written as DNA, the CDR3 is TGTGCCAGCAGTGACAAGCAGTGGTACGAGCAGTACTTC.

This sequence joins TRBV7-2 and TRBJ2-1; 11 bases match TRBD2. The V gene's germline CDR1 is SGHTA and CDR2 FQGNSA. The CDR3 is 16 amino acids. V trimming: 5 bases; J trimming: 4 bases; junction bases outside the gene matches: 7. The CDR3 nucleotides are TGTGCCAGCAGCCGGAGGGCTAGCGGGAGGTACAATGAGCAGTTCTTC. Translated: CASSRRASGRYNEQFF.

This chain links TRBV6-2 or TRBV6-3 with TRBJ2-3; 9 positions agree with TRBD1. The germline V gene has CDR1 MNHEY and CDR2 SVGEGT. This CDR3 comprises 15 residues. Trimming at V came to 6 bases and at J to 2 bases, leaving 6 bases not matched to a gene. The CDR3 is CASSRWTGVTDTQYF. For the CDR3, the DNA is TGTGCCAGCAGCCGCTGGACAGGGGTCACAGATACGCAGTATTTT.

The V and J genes are TRBV28 and TRBJ2-7; 8 bases agree with TRBD2. The CDR3 covers 15 residues. The J segment lost 0 bases and the V segment lost 3 bases, leaving 4 bases of the junction unmatched. Looked up from germline, CDR1 is MDHEN and CDR2 is SYDVKM. CDR3 region: CASSFSSGGSYEQYF. CDR3 bases: TGTGCCAGCAGTTTTTCGAGCGGGGGCTCCTACGAGCAGTACTTC.

This clonotype was found a few times. V gene TRBV25-1 combines with J gene TRBJ2-1, with D possibly called TRBD1 or TRBD2 (6 bases each). The CDR3 covers 15 residues. The germline CDR1 and CDR2 sequences are MGHDK and SYGVNS. V was clipped by 2 bases and J by 8 bases, with 16 bases between them. The CDR3 here is CASSEIEWGADEQFF. The CDR3 DNA follows: TGTGCCAGCAGTGAAATAGAATGGGGGGCAGATGAGCAGTTCTTC.

The V and J genes are TRBV12-3 or TRBV12-4 and TRBJ2-3; D possibly uses TRBD1 or TRBD2 (5 bases each). This CDR3 is built from 15 residues. Deletions cut 7 bases from V and 3 bases from J, with 17 bases between. CDR3 protein: CASMLGPWATDTQYF. In DNA form, the CDR3 reads TGTGCCAGCATGTTGGGACCTTGGGCTACAGATACGCAGTATTTT.

This clonotype has a handful of counts. This rearrangement joins TRBV12-3 or TRBV12-4 to TRBJ2-7, with TRBD2 as a possible D gene (5 bases). The CDR3 loop spans 14 amino acids. With 5 bases removed from V and 4 bases from J, the gap between germline ends came to 15 bases. The DNA of the CDR3 is TGTGCCAGCAGTCGGGAAGCGTTTAGGTACGAGCAGTACTTC. Amino acids: CASSREAFRYEQYF.

This clonotype was found a few times. The rearrangement joins TRBV7-2 to TRBJ2-7, with D possibly matching TRBD2 (6 bases). The CDR3 contains 15 residues. The germline V and J ends were trimmed by 1 base and 1 base, with 11 bases remaining between them. The V gene's germline CDR1 is SGHTA and CDR2 FQGNSA. Here the CDR3 reads CASSLGGDGSYEQYF. CDR3 in DNA: TGTGCCAGCAGCTTAGGGGGGGACGGTTCCTACGAGCAGTACTTC.

This chain connects TRBV4-3 to TRBJ2-7; 9 bases fit TRBD2. The J call is doubtful: the DNA matches TRBJ2-5 better. From germline, CDR1 is LGHNA and CDR2 YSLEER. The CDR3 contains 16 residues. The CDR3 coding sequence is TGCGCCAGCAGCCAAGCCCTAGCGGGGATTAAAGAGACCCAGTACTTC. This translates into CASSQALAGIKETQYF.

The table lists this clonotype with a few counts. The chain carries TRBV29-1 and TRBJ2-5; tentative D call: TRBD1 (5 bases). CDR3 size: 15 residues. Trimming removed 3 bases at V and 4 bases at J, with 18 bases between. Per germline, CDR1 SQVTM and CDR2 ANQGSEA. The CDR3 sequence: CSVEGLELIRETQYF. CDR3 bases: TGCAGCGTTGAGGGGCTAGAACTGATCCGAGAGACCCAGTACTTC. Together with reference TRBV29-1 and TRBJ2-5, the CDR3 gives the full variable domain: SAVISQKPSRDICQRGTSLTIQCQVDSQVTMMFWYRQQPGQSLTLIATANQGSEATYESGFVIDKFPISRPNLTFSTLTVSNMSPEDSSIYLCSVEGLELIRETQYFGPGTRLLVL.

The chain employs TRBV7-2 and TRBJ2-5; D remains ambiguous. Trimming took off 3 bases at V and 3 bases at J, with 11 bases between the two ends. Germline CDR1 and CDR2: SGHTA and FQGNSA. This CDR3 has 14 amino acids. This chain's CDR3 is CASSLFGVEETQYF. The CDR3 bases are TGTGCCAGCAGCTTGTTCGGTGTCGAAGAGACCCAGTACTTC.

Remarks on this clonotype: A read error is possible here, since a much larger clone lies one base away. Here the CDR3 reads CARSYSGDRLSPLHF. The CDR3 DNA reads TGTGCCCGCAGTTATTCCGGAGACAGGCTTTCACCCCTCCACTTT. The rearrangement joins TRBV6-5 to TRBJ1-6; the D gene is possibly TRBD1 (6 bases). The CDR3 runs to 15 residues. Germline CDR1 MNHEY, CDR2 SVGAGI.

This clonotype was recorded a few times. The chain joins TRBV12-3 or TRBV12-4 to TRBJ1-6; 10 bases are a match to TRBD1. V lost 6 bases to trimming and J lost 5 bases; unmatched junction nucleotides: 7. The CDR3 covers 16 residues. CDR3: CASRTTGGRHNSPLHF. CDR3 nucleotides: TGTGCCAGCAGGACGACAGGGGGCCGGCATAATTCACCCCTCCACTTT.

V is TRBV12-3 or TRBV12-4 and J is TRBJ2-1, with 7 nucleotides matching TRBD1. Trimming at V came to 5 bases and at J to 10 bases, leaving 5 bases not matched to a gene. CDR3 size: 12 residues. CDR3 bases: TGTGCCAGCAGTACGGGACAGTACGAGCAGTTCTTC. Amino acid sequence: CASSTGQYEQFF.

This chain joins TRBV30 and TRBJ2-7, with D possibly matching TRBD1 (6 bases). Germline CDR1 GTSNPN, CDR2 SVGIG (reference sequence). Trimming shortened V by 1 base and J by 9 bases, and 10 bases separated the two germline ends. This CDR3 is 11 amino acids long. The CDR3 spells CAWSDWDMQYF. The CDR3 region has the DNA TGTGCCTGGAGTGACTGGGACATGCAGTACTTC.

With respect to this clonotype: This could be a read error, since a much larger clone is one nucleotide away. This sequence joins TRBV20-1 and TRBJ2-7; weak D call: TRBD2 (5 bases). CDR3 length equals 14 residues. CDR1 DFQATT and CDR2 SNEGSKA come from the germline V gene (reference sequence). V was clipped by 4 bases and J by 2 bases, with 15 bases between them. The CDR3 DNA is TGCAGTGCTAACGGACGGGCTAGCACCTACGAGCAGTACTTC. Translation: CSANGRASTYEQYF.

The chain recombines TRBV6-5 with TRBJ1-1; TRBD1 is a possible D gene (6 bases). Germline V gene data show CDR1 as MNHEY and CDR2 as SVGAGI. The CDR3 contains 14 residues. Between the trimmed V and J ends, which lost 0 bases and 5 bases, there was a span of 10 bases. Here the CDR3 reads CASSYSGGQTEAFF. In DNA, the CDR3 is TGTGCCAGCAGTTACTCGGGGGGCCAAACTGAAGCTTTCTTT.